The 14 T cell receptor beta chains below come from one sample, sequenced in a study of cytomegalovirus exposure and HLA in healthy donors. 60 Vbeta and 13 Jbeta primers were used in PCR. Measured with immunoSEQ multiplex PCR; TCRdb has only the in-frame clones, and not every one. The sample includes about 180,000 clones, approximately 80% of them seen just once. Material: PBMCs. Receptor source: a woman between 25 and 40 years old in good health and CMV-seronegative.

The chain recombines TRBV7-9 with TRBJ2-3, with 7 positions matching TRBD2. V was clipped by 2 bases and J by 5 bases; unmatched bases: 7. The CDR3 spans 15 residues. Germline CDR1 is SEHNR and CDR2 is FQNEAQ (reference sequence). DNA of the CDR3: TGTGCCAGCAGCTTAAAGTGGACTAGTCAAGATACGCAGTATTTT. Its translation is CASSLKWTSQDTQYF.

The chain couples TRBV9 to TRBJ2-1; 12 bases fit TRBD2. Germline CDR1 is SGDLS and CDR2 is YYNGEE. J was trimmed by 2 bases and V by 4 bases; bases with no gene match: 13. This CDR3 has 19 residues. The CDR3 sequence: CASSFTGLAGPQTYNEQFF. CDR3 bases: TGTGCCAGCAGCTTTACTGGACTAGCGGGGCCCCAAACCTACAATGAGCAGTTCTTC. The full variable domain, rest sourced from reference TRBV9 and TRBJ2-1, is DSGVTQTPKHLITATGQRVTLRCSPRSGDLSVYWYQQSLDQGLQFLIQYYNGEERAKGNILERFSAQQFPDLHSELNLSSLELGDSALYFCASSFTGLAGPQTYNEQFFGPGTRLTVL.

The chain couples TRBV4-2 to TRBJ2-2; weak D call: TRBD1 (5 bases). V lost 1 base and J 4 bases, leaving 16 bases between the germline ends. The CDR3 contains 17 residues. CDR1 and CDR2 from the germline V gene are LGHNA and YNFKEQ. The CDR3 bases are TGTGCCAGCAGCCAAGGTAGAAGGAAGGGGTCCACCGGGGAGCTGTTTTTT. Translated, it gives CASSQGRRKGSTGELFF.

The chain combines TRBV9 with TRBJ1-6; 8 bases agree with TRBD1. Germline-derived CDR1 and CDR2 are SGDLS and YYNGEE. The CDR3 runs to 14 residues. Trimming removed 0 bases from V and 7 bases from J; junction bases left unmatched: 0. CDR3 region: CASSVGTGNSPLHF. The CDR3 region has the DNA TGTGCCAGCAGCGTAGGGACAGGGAATTCACCCCTCCACTTT.

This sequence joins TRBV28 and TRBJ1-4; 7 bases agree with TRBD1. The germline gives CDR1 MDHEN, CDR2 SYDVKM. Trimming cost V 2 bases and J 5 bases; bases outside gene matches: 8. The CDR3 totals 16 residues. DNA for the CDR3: TGTGCCAGCAGTTTACCCGCCGGGACAGCGAATGAAAAACTGTTTTTT. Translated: CASSLPAGTANEKLFF.

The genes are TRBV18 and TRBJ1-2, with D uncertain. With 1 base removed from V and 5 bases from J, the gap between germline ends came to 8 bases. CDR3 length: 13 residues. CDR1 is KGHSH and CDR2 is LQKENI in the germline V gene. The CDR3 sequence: CASSPQPGYGYTF. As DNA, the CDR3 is TGTGCCAGCTCACCACAGCCAGGATATGGCTACACCTTC.

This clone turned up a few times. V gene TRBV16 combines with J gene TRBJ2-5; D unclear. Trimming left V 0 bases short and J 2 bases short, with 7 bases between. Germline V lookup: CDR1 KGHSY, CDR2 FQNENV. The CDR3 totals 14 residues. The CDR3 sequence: CASSQSRPQETQYF. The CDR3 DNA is TGTGCCAGCAGCCAATCCAGGCCACAAGAGACCCAGTACTTC.

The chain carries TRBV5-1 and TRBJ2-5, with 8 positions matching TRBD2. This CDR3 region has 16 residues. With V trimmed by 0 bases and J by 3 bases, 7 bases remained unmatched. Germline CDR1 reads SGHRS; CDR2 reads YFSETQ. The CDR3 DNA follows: TGCGCCAGCAGCTTGGGTCTAGCGGGTCCAGAAGAGACCCAGTACTTC. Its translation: CASSLGLAGPEETQYF.

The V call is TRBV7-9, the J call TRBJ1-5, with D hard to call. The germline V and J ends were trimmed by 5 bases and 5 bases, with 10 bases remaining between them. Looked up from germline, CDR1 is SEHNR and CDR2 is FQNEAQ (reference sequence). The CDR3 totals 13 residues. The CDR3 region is CASSPLSHQPQHF. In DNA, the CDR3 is TGTGCCAGCAGCCCGTTATCCCATCAGCCCCAGCATTTT.

CDR3 sequence reads: CASSLTMTGRQETQYF. CDR3 nucleotides: TGTGCCAGCAGCCTCACCATGACAGGGAGACAGGAGACCCAGTACTTC. This chain links TRBV7-2 with TRBJ2-5; 7 positions agree with TRBD1. J lost 5 bases, V lost 5 bases, and 14 bases had no gene match. The CDR3 extends over 16 amino acids. CDR1 is SGHTA, CDR2 FQGNSA, per germline.

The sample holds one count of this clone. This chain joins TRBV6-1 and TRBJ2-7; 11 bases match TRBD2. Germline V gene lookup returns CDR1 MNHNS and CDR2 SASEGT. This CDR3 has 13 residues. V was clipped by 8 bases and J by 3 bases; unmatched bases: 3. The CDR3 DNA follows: TGTGCCAGCCTGACTAGCGGGAACTACGAGCAGTACTTC. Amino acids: CASLTSGNYEQYF.

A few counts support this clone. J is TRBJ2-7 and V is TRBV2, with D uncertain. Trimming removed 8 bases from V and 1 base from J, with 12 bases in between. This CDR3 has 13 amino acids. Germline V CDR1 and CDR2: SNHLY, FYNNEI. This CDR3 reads CASLVAPSYEQYF. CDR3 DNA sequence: TGTGCCAGCTTAGTCGCCCCTTCCTACGAGCAGTACTTC.

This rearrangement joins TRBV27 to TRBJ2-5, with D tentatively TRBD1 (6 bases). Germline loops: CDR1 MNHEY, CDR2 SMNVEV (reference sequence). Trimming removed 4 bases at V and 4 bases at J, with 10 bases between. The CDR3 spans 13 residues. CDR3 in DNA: TGTGCCAGCAGTTCTGGGGGCCCAGAGACCCAGTACTTC. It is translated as CASSSGGPETQYF.

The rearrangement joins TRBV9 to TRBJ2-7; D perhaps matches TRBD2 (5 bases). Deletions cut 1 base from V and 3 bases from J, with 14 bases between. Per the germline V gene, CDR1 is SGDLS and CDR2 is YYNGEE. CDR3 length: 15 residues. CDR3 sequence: CASSVTTGDIYEQYF. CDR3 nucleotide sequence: TGTGCCAGCAGCGTAACAACCGGGGATATCTACGAGCAGTACTTC.